The present entry profiles one T cell receptor (beta chain) with its context. These data originate in a study of cytomegalovirus exposure and HLA in healthy donors. The CDR3 extends over 12 amino acids. From germline, CDR1 is SGDLS and CDR2 YYNGEE. The ends were cut back, 3 bases at V and 8 bases at J, with 9 bases in the middle. The assay was immunoSEQ multiplex PCR, and TCRdb's table has in-frame clones only and misses some. Among around 140,000 clones listed, 94% were seen once. This receptor was taken from a man between 18 and 35 years old in good health and CMV-seropositive. V is TRBV9 and J is TRBJ2-1; D might be TRBD2 (6 bases). The sample comprised PBMCs. The CDR3 coding sequence is TGTGCCAGCAGCGCGGGGGATGATGAGCAGTTCTTC. Translated: CASSAGDDEQFF. The full variable domain, with the rest looked up from reference TRBV9 and TRBJ2-1, is DSGVTQTPKHLITATGQRVTLRCSPRSGDLSVYWYQQSLDQGLQFLIQYYNGEERAKGNILERFSAQQFPDLHSELNLSSLELGDSALYFCASSAGDDEQFFGPGTRLTVL.